The clone carrying this TCR beta chain was detected once. The record originates from a study of blood T cell repertoires in COVID-19. The wider study: In each case, the material was cDNA or gDNA derived from T cells, B-cell-depleted T cells, or PBMCs.

The CDR3 runs to 15 residues. Trimming took 8 bases from V and 6 from J, leaving 21 bases between them. Germline V CDR1 and CDR2: LNHNV, YYDKDF (reference sequence). Authors' data handling: Cell counts per sample came from amplifying reference gene primers. Using immunoSEQ multiplex PCR, the repertoire was profiled, and TCRdb retains in-frame clones only, with some absent. V and J calls and clone size are copied from that table; D and trimming were computed from the DNA. The sample contains under 350,000 clones, more than 75% of which appear only once. Recovered status in Cohort 3 required two negative PCRs, clearance, or symptom resolution.

The sample consisted of PBMCs or T cells enriched from blood (not recorded which). The sequence was obtained from a man aged 60 to 69 who had recovered from COVID-19. The chain joins TRBV15 to TRBJ2-3, with D perhaps matching TRBD2 (6 bases). The CDR3 DNA reads as TGTGCCACCTCGGCGAAACGGGGGAACTGGGATACGCAGTATTTT. This encodes CATSAKRGNWDTQYF.